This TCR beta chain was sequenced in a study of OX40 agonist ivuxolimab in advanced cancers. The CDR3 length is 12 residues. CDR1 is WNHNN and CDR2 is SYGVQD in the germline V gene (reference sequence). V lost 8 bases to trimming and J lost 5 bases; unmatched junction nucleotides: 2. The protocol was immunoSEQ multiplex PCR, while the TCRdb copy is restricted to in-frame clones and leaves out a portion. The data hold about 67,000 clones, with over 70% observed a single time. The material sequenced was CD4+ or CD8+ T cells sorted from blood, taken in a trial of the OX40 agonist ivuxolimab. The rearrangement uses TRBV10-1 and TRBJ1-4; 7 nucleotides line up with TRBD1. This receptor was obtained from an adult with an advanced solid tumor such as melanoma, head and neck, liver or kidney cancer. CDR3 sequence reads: CASDRENEKLFF. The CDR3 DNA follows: TGCGCCAGCGACAGGGAGAATGAAAAACTGTTTTTT.